This TCR beta chain comes out of a study of T cell responses to AZD1222 COVID-19 vaccine. General study points: Donors were chiefly white British, with a greater number of females, and clonal diversity was perhaps underestimated.

The repertoire was sequenced with immunoSEQ multiplex PCR; TCRdb's copy has only in-frame clones and lacks some. The sample yields about 67,000 clones, 83% seen once. The CDR3 is 15 residues long. The V end was cut by 2 bases, the J end by 4 bases, with 15 bases between. Per the germline V gene, CDR1 is GTSNPN and CDR2 is SVGIG (reference sequence). In the case of this clone: Its antigen is unknown.

This material consisted of peripheral blood, taken 28 days after the second AZD1222 dose. The chain carries TRBV30 and TRBJ2-1, with D perhaps matching TRBD1 (6 bases). This receptor was identified in an adult who received the AZD1222 COVID-19 vaccine. CDR3: CAWSSRDKGYNEQFF. Written as DNA, the CDR3 is TGTGCCTGGAGTTCCCGGGACAAGGGATACAATGAGCAGTTCTTC.